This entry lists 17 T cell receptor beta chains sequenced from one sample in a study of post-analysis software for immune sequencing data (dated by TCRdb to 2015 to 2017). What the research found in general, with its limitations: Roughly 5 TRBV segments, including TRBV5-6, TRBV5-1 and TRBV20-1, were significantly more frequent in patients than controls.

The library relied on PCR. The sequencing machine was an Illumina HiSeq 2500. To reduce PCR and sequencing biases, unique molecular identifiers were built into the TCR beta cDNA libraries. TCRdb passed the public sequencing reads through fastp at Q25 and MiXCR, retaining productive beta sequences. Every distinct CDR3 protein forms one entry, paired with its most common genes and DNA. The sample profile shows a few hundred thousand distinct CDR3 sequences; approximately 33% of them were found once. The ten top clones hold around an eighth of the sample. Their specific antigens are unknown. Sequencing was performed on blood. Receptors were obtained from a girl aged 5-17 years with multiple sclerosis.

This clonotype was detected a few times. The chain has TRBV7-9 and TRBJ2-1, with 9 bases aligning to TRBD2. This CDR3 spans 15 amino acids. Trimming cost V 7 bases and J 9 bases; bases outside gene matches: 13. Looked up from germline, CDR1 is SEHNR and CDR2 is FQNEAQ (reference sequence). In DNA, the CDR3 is TGTGCCAGCATTCGGCGGGGGGGCATGGTGGGTGAGCAGTTCTTC. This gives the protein CASIRRGGMVGEQFF.

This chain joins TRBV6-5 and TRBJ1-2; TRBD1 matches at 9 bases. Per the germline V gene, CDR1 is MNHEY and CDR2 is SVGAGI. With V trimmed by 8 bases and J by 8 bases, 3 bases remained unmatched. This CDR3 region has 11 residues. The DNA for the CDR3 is TGTGCCAGCCGACAGGGGGGCGGCTACACCTTC. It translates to CASRQGGGYTF.

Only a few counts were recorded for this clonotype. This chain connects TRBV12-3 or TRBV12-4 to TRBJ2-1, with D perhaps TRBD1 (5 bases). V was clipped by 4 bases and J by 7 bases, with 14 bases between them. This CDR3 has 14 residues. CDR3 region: CASSWGSVPNEQFF. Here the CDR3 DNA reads TGTGCCAGCAGTTGGGGCAGTGTACCGAATGAGCAGTTCTTC.

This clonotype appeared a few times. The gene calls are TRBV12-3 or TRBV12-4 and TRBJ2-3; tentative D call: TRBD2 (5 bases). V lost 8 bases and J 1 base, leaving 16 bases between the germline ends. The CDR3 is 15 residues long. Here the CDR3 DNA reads TGTGCCAGCGGGCCCCGGGAAAGTGGCACAGATACGCAGTATTTT. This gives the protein CASGPRESGTDTQYF.

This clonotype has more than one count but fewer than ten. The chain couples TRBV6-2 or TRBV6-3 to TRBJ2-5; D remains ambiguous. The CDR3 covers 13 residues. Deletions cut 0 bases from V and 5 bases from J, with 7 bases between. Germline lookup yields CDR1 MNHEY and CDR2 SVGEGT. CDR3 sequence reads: CASSYSSFETQYF. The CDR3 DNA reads TGTGCCAGCAGTTACTCGTCATTTGAGACCCAGTACTTC.

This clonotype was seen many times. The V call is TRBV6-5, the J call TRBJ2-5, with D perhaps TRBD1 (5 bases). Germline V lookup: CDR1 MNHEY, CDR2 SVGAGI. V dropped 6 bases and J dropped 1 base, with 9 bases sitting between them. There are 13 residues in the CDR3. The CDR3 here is CASRGQPQETQYF. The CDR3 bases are TGTGCCAGCAGGGGGCAACCCCAAGAGACCCAGTACTTC.

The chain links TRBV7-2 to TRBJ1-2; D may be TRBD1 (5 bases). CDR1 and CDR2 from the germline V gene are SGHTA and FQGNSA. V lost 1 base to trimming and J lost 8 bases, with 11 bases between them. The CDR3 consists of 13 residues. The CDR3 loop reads CASSLESYRGYTF. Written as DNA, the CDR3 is TGTGCCAGCAGCTTAGAATCCTACAGGGGCTACACCTTC.

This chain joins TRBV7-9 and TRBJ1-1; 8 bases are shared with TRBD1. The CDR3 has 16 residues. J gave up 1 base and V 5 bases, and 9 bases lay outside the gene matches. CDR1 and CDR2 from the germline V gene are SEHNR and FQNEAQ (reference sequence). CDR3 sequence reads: CASSPGTGKKNTEAFF. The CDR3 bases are TGTGCCAGCAGCCCAGGGACAGGCAAGAAGAACACTGAAGCTTTCTTT.

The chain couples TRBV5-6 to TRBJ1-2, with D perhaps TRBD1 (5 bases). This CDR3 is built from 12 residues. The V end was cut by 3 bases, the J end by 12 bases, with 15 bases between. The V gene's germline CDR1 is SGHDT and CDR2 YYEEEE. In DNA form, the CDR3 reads TGTGCCAGCAGCTCGTGGGACGGGCTGGACACCTTC. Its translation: CASSSWDGLDTF. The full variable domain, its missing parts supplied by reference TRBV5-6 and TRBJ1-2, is DAGVTQSPTHLIKTRGQQVTLRCSPKSGHDTVSWYQQALGQGPQFIFQYYEEEERQRGNFPDRFSGHQFPNYSSELNVNALLLGDSALYLCASSSWDGLDTFGSGTRLTVV.

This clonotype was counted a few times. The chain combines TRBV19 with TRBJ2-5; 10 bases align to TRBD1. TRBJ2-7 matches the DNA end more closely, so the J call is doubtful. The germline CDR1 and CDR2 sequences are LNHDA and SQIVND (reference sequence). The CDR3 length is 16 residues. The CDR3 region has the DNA TGTGCCAGTAGTATGGTACCGGGACAGGGGTATGACGAGCAGTACTTC. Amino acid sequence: CASSMVPGQGYDEQYF.

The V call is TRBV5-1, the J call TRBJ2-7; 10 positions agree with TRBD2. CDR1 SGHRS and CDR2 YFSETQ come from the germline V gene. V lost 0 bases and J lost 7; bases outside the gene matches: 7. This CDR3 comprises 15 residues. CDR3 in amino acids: CASSLVPAGGREQYF. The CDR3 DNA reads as TGCGCCAGCAGCTTGGTTCCAGCGGGGGGGAGGGAGCAGTACTTC.

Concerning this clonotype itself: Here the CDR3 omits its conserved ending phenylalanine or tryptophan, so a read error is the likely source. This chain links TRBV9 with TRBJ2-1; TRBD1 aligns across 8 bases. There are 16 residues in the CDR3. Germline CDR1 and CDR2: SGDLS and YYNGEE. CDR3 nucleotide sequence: TGTGCCAGCAGCCCCCGACAGGGGCCGTCCTACAATGAACAGTTCGTC. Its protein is CASSPRQGPSYNEQFV.

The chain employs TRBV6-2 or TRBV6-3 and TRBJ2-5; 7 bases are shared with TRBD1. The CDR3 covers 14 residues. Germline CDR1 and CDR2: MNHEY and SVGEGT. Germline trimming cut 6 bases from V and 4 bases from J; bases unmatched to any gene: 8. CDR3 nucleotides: TGTGCCAGCAGACCCTGGGACAGAAGAGAGACCCAGTACTTC. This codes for CASRPWDRRETQYF.

CDR3 loop: CASSGTPAGQPQHF. The CDR3 region has the DNA TGTGCCAGCAGCGGGACCCCGGCGGGTCAGCCCCAGCATTTT. The chain is built from TRBV7-9 and TRBJ1-5; weak D call: TRBD1 (5 bases). This CDR3 comprises 14 residues. CDR1 is SEHNR and CDR2 is FQNEAQ in the germline V gene (reference sequence). Trimming left V 5 bases short and J 6 bases short, with 14 bases between.

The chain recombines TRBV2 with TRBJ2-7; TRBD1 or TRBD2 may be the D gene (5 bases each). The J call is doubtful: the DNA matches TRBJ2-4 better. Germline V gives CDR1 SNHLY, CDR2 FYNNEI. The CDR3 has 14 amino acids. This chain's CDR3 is CASSATGDANIQYF. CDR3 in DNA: TGTGCCAGCAGTGCCACCGGGGACGCAAACATTCAGTACTTC.

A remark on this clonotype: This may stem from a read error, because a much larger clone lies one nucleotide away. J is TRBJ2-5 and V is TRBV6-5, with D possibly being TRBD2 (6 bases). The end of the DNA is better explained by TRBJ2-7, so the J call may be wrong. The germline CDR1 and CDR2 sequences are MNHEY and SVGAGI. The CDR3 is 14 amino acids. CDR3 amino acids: CASGPGVGPYEQYF. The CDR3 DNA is TGTGCCAGCGGCCCGGGGGTCGGACCCTACGAGCAGTACTTC.

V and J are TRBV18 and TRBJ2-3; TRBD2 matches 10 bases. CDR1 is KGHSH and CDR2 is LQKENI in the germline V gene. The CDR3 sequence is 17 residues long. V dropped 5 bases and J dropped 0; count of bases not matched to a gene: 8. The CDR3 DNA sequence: TGTGCCAGCTCAGCCCGGACTAGCGGAACTAGCACAGATACGCAGTATTTT. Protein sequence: CASSARTSGTSTDTQYF. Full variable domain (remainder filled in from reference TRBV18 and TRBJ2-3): NAGVMQNPRHLVRRRGQEARLRCSPMKGHSHVYWYRQLPEEGLKFMVYLQKENIIDESGMPKERFSAEFPKEGPSILRIQQVVRGDSAAYFCASSARTSGTSTDTQYFGPGTRLTVL.